A single sample gave rise to the 10 T cell receptor beta chains below, sequenced in a study of T cell responses to AZD1222 COVID-19 vaccine (dated by TCRdb to about 2021). Taken with the paper, the label for time point translates to: baseline before first vaccination. Libraries were built with the immunoSEQ multiplex PCR assay. As stored in TCRdb, this immuneACCESS dataset retains in-frame rearrangements with V and J assigned. A fraction of the clones does not appear; measured against another copy, unresolved V genes explain less than half of the discrepancy, and the remainder lacks a known reason. The sample table records more than 100,000 clones; roughly 87% of these occur just once. The ten top clones hold around 9.4% of the sample. Sample: peripheral blood, taken on day 0 of AZD1222 vaccination. These receptors came from an adult in good health.

V is TRBV5-6 and J is TRBJ2-5, with 10 bases aligning to TRBD1. V was clipped by 4 bases and J by 4 bases; unmatched bases: 13. Germline CDR1 is SGHDT and CDR2 is YYEEEE. There are 17 residues in the CDR3. CDR3 residues: CASSIMTGTGEAETQYF. Written as DNA, the CDR3 is TGTGCCAGCAGCATCATGACCGGGACAGGGGAGGCAGAGACCCAGTACTTC.

The chain employs TRBV7-2 and TRBJ1-6; 8 bases are shared with TRBD1. The CDR3 loop spans 15 amino acids. J lost 3 bases, V lost 6 bases, and 4 bases had no gene match. In germline, CDR1 is SGHTA, CDR2 FQGNSA. This CDR3 is CASSIDRGYNSPLHF. CDR3 nucleotide sequence: TGTGCCAGCAGTATTGACAGGGGCTATAATTCACCCCTCCACTTT.

The chain carries TRBV11-2 and TRBJ2-1, with 14 bases that match TRBD2. There are 19 residues in the CDR3. Germline lookup yields CDR1 SGHAT and CDR2 FQNNGV. V lost 1 base to trimming and J lost 3 bases; unmatched junction nucleotides: 8. The DNA for the CDR3 is TGTGCCAGCAGCTTAGTAGGGACTAGCGGGAGTATTATCTACAATGAGCAGTTCTTC. Amino acids: CASSLVGTSGSIIYNEQFF.

V and J are TRBV19 and TRBJ2-7; 15 bases fit TRBD2. The CDR3 has 16 amino acids. V was pared by 6 bases and J by 6 bases, with 9 bases of the junction left unmatched. CDR1 and CDR2 (germline): LNHDA, SQIVND (reference sequence). The CDR3 coding sequence is TGTGCCAGTAGAGGACTAGCGGGAGGGCCGGGGGGCGAGCAGTACTTC. The encoded protein is CASRGLAGGPGGEQYF.

The chain recombines TRBV11-2 with TRBJ1-2; tentatively, D is TRBD1 (5 bases). Germline CDR1 and CDR2: SGHAT and FQNNGV. V was clipped by 3 bases and J by 4 bases, with 12 bases between them. This CDR3 comprises 14 residues. CDR3: CASSLAGRGYGYTF. Written as DNA, the CDR3 is TGTGCCAGCAGCTTGGCGGGACGGGGCTATGGCTACACCTTC.

The chain links TRBV24-1 to TRBJ2-3; 7 bases match TRBD1. V was clipped by 1 base and J by 0 bases; unmatched bases: 3. Looked up from germline, CDR1 is KGHDR and CDR2 is SFDVKD. There are 16 residues in the CDR3. The CDR3 DNA reads as TGTGCCACCAGTGATTTCCCGGGACAGAGCACAGATACGCAGTATTTT. Its protein product is CATSDFPGQSTDTQYF.

CDR3: CSVGGRTNTEAFF. DNA for the CDR3: TGCAGCGTTGGGGGACGGACGAACACTGAAGCTTTCTTT. The rearrangement joins TRBV29-1 to TRBJ1-1; D might be TRBD1 (5 bases). CDR3 size: 13 residues. Per the germline V gene, CDR1 is SQVTM and CDR2 is ANQGSEA. The V gene lost 4 bases and the J gene lost 1 base, with 10 bases spanning the gap.

This clone was counted a single time. The chain joins TRBV19 to TRBJ2-7; 9 positions agree with TRBD1. With V trimmed by 5 bases and J by 12 bases, 17 bases remained unmatched. Per the germline V gene, CDR1 is LNHDA and CDR2 is SQIVND (reference sequence). This CDR3 region has 15 residues. The CDR3 nucleotides are TGTGCCAGTAGTCTCGGCGGGACAGGGACTCGCGTTCTGTACTTC. Amino acids: CASSLGGTGTRVLYF.

J is TRBJ2-7 and V is TRBV18; the match to TRBD1 covers 8 bases. Germline-derived CDR1 and CDR2 are KGHSH and LQKENI. The CDR3 length is 15 residues. After removal of 3 bases from V and 7 bases from J, the junction contained 11 bases not matched to a gene. CDR3 residues: CASSPERTGYREQYF. For the CDR3, the DNA is TGTGCCAGCTCACCCGAACGGACAGGGTATAGGGAGCAGTACTTC.

The chain recombines TRBV19 with TRBJ2-5, with D perhaps being TRBD1 or TRBD2 (6 bases each). Germline CDR1 LNHDA, CDR2 SQIVND (reference sequence). The CDR3 loop spans 14 amino acids. The V end was cut by 6 bases, the J end by 1 base, with 12 bases between. The CDR3 reads CASREGGSQETQYF. CDR3 DNA sequence: TGTGCCAGTAGGGAAGGGGGGTCCCAAGAGACCCAGTACTTC.